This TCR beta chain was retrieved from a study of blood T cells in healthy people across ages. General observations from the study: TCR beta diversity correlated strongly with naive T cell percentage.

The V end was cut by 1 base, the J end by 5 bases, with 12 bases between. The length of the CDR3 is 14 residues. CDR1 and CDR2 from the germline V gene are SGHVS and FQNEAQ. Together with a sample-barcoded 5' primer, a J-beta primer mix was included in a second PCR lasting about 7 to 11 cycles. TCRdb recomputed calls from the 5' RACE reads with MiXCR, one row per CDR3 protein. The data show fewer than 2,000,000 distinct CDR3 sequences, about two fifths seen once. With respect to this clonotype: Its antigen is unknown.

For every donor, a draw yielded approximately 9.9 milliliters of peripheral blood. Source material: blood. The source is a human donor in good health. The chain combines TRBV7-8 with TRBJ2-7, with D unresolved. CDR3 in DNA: TGTGCCAGCAGCTTAGAGGTGGACCCCCACGAGCAGTACTTC. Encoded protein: CASSLEVDPHEQYF.